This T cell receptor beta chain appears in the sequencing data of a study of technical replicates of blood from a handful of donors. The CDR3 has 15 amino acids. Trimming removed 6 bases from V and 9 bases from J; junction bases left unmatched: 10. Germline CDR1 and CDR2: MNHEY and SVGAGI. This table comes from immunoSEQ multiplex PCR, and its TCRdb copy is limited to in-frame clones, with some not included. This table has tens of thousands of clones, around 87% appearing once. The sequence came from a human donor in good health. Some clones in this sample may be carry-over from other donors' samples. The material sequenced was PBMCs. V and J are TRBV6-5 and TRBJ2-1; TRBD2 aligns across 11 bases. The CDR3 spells CASRPTSGSSGEQFF. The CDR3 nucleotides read TGTGCCAGCAGACCTACTAGCGGGAGTTCCGGTGAGCAGTTCTTC.